One sample yielded the 32 T cell receptor beta chains listed below, sequenced in a study of control samples from healthy donors and cancer patients. Repertoires were generated with immunoSEQ multiplex PCR, while TCRdb's copy carries only in-frame clones and drops some. The table shows around 90,000 clones, with approximately 89% occurring only once. The sequenced sample was blood. Receptors were obtained from a man aged 30 to 45 in good health.

The chain recombines TRBV7-9 with TRBJ2-1, with TRBD2 matching 9 bases. This CDR3 comprises 15 residues. The junction had 5 bases not matched to a gene; V was cut back by 5 bases and J by 3 bases. The germline CDR1 and CDR2 sequences are SEHNR and FQNEAQ (reference sequence). CDR3 in amino acids: CASSHGLALYNEQFF. In DNA, the CDR3 is TGTGCCAGCAGCCATGGACTAGCGCTCTACAATGAGCAGTTCTTC.

The chain employs TRBV5-1 and TRBJ2-3; tentatively, D is TRBD1 (5 bases). The CDR3 is 15 residues long. V was cut by 1 base and J by 3 bases, with 12 bases left in between. CDR1 is SGHRS and CDR2 is YFSETQ in the germline V gene. The CDR3 region has the DNA TGCGCCAGCAGCTTGACGTCTTCAGGGACAGATACGCAGTATTTT. It yields the protein CASSLTSSGTDTQYF.

This rearrangement joins TRBV5-1 to TRBJ2-7; 7 bases align to TRBD1. Trimming took 5 bases from V and 2 from J; bases not matched to a gene: 7. This CDR3 has 14 residues. The germline V gene encodes CDR1 SGHRS and CDR2 YFSETQ. The CDR3 DNA reads TGCGCCAGCAGGAACGGACAGGATACCTACGAGCAGTACTTC. Translation: CASRNGQDTYEQYF. The whole variable domain, remainder taken from reference TRBV5-1 and TRBJ2-7, is KAGVTQTPRYLIKTRGQQVTLSCSPISGHRSVSWYQQTPGQGLQFLFEYFSETQRNKGNFPGRFSGRQFSNSRSEMNVSTLELGDSALYLCASRNGQDTYEQYFGPGTRLTVT.

The chain couples TRBV1 to TRBJ1-3. TRBV1 is shown as a pseudogene. This CDR3 region has 15 residues. In nucleotides, the CDR3 is TGCACCAGCAGCCATAAGGCGTCCTCTGGAAACACCATATATTTT. Its protein product is CTSSHKASSGNTIYF.

V gene TRBV7-2 combines with J gene TRBJ1-5; the D is unclear. Trimming removed 5 bases from V and 5 bases from J, with 13 bases in between. CDR1 is SGHTA and CDR2 is FQGNSA in the germline V gene. The CDR3 loop spans 14 amino acids. CDR3 DNA sequence: TGTGCCAGCAGCCTGGCAGGTACACATCAGCCCCAGCATTTT. This sequence encodes CASSLAGTHQPQHF.

The V and J genes are TRBV29-1 and TRBJ2-3; D might be TRBD1 (6 bases). This CDR3 is built from 12 residues. The V and J ends lost 6 bases and 0 bases respectively, with 7 bases between them. Germline CDR1 reads SQVTM; CDR2 reads ANQGSEA. Written as DNA, the CDR3 is TGCAGCGTGGACAGTAGCACAGATACGCAGTATTTT. This translates into CSVDSSTDTQYF.

The gene calls are TRBV11-2 and TRBJ2-1; D may be TRBD2 (5 bases). The CDR3 has 18 residues. The V gene's germline CDR1 is SGHAT and CDR2 FQNNGV. V was pared by 2 bases and J by 4 bases, with 21 bases between. CDR3 residues: CASSLRSLSVLGYNEQFF. The DNA of the CDR3 is TGTGCCAGCAGCTTAAGGTCCCTCTCCGTACTAGGGTACAATGAGCAGTTCTTC.

V is TRBV18 and J is TRBJ1-3, with 7 bases lining up with TRBD1. The CDR3 spans 17 residues. V trimming: 3 bases; J trimming: 0 bases; junction bases outside the gene matches: 8. Looked up from germline, CDR1 is KGHSH and CDR2 is LQKENI. The CDR3 spells CASSPRGQSLSGNTIYF. Here the CDR3 DNA reads TGTGCCAGCTCACCGAGGGGACAGAGTCTCTCTGGAAACACCATATATTTT.

The chain recombines TRBV19 with TRBJ1-5; 9 bases agree with TRBD1. The CDR3 runs to 16 residues. The ends lost 2 bases at V and 1 base at J; junction bases unmatched: 3. CDR1 LNHDA and CDR2 SQIVND come from the germline V gene (reference sequence). CDR3 nucleotide sequence: TGTGCCAGTAGTATAATCGGACAGGGGAGCAATCAGCCCCAGCATTTT. Its protein is CASSIIGQGSNQPQHF. Variable domain in full (rest from reference TRBV19 and TRBJ1-5): DGGITQSPKYLFRKEGQNVTLSCEQNLNHDAMYWYRQDPGQGLRLIYYSQIVNDFQKGDIAEGYSVSREKKESFPLTVTSAQKNPTAFYLCASSIIGQGSNQPQHFGDGTRLSIL.

Written as DNA, the CDR3 is TGTGCCAGCAGCGCAAGCACAGATACGCAGTATTTT. This codes for CASSASTDTQYF. The V and J genes are TRBV9 and TRBJ2-3; no clear D. In germline, CDR1 is SGDLS, CDR2 YYNGEE. Between the trimmed V and J ends, which lost 3 bases and 0 bases, there was a span of 2 bases. The CDR3 spans 12 residues.

The chain recombines TRBV5-1 with TRBJ2-1; D remains ambiguous. Germline loops: CDR1 SGHRS, CDR2 YFSETQ. CDR3 size: 14 residues. Trimming removed 2 bases at V and 5 bases at J, with 11 bases between. The CDR3 nucleotides are TGCGCCAGCAGCTTCTGGACGGATAACAATGAGCAGTTCTTC. Amino acids: CASSFWTDNNEQFF.

The V and J genes are TRBV7-9 and TRBJ1-1; possible D gene TRBD1, 6 bases. The V and J ends lost 4 bases and 3 bases respectively, with 15 bases between them. The CDR3 has 15 residues. Germline-derived CDR1 and CDR2 are SEHNR and FQNEAQ (reference sequence). As DNA, the CDR3 is TGTGCCAGCAGCTCCCCGAACAGGGTGGACACTGAAGCTTTCTTT. Translation gives CASSSPNRVDTEAFF.

The V and J genes are TRBV5-5 and TRBJ1-1; the match to TRBD1 covers 7 bases. In germline, CDR1 is SGHKS, CDR2 YYEKEE (reference sequence). With V trimmed by 3 bases and J by 1 base, 9 bases remained unmatched. The CDR3 is made up of 16 amino acids. CDR3: CASSSDPDRRNTEAFF. The CDR3 DNA follows: TGTGCCAGCAGCTCCGACCCGGACAGGAGGAACACTGAAGCTTTCTTT.

This sequence joins TRBV9 and TRBJ1-2, with D maybe TRBD1 (6 bases). The V and J ends lost 0 bases and 5 bases respectively, with 17 bases between them. Germline loops: CDR1 SGDLS, CDR2 YYNGEE. CDR3 length equals 16 residues. CDR3 coding DNA: TGTGCCAGCAGCGTAGGGCGGGGACAACAGGGATATGGCTACACCTTC. This codes for CASSVGRGQQGYGYTF. The whole variable domain, filled in from reference TRBV9 and TRBJ1-2, reads DSGVTQTPKHLITATGQRVTLRCSPRSGDLSVYWYQQSLDQGLQFLIQYYNGEERAKGNILERFSAQQFPDLHSELNLSSLELGDSALYFCASSVGRGQQGYGYTFGSGTRLTVV.

V usage is TRBV24-1 and J usage is TRBJ2-7; D may be TRBD1 or TRBD2 (5 bases each). The germline V and J ends were trimmed by 4 bases and 2 bases, with 14 bases remaining between them. CDR3 length: 15 amino acids. Germline loops: CDR1 KGHDR, CDR2 SFDVKD. DNA for the CDR3: TGTGCCACCAGTGACCCCGGGACCCTACCCTACGAGCAGTACGTC. Its protein product is CATSDPGTLPYEQYV.

This sequence joins TRBV11-3 and TRBJ2-1, with 8 bases identical to TRBD2. V shed 1 base and J 9 bases; nucleotides not matched to a gene: 8. The length of the CDR3 is 15 residues. Germline V gives CDR1 SGHNT, CDR2 YENEEA. The CDR3 nucleotides read TGTGCCAGCAGCTTAGTACCAGCGGGGGAACCTGAGCAGTTCTTC. It translates to CASSLVPAGEPEQFF.

This chain connects TRBV24-1 to TRBJ2-7; the D gene is possibly TRBD1 (6 bases). V shed 0 bases and J shed 2 bases, with 13 bases lying between them. This CDR3 has 16 amino acids. Per the germline V gene, CDR1 is KGHDR and CDR2 is SFDVKD. The CDR3 is CATSDLFTHRAYEQYV. The CDR3 nucleotides read TGTGCCACCAGTGATTTGTTCACCCACAGGGCCTACGAGCAGTACGTC.

J is TRBJ2-1 and V is TRBV6-5; possible D gene TRBD2, 5 bases. This CDR3 comprises 15 residues. Germline lookup yields CDR1 MNHEY and CDR2 SVGAGI. The V end lost 6 bases, the J end lost 4 bases, and 16 bases lay between the germline ends. CDR3 nucleotides: TGTGCCAGCAGCGACGGACTGTCGGAGTACAATGAGCAGTTCTTC. It is translated as CASSDGLSEYNEQFF.

The V call is TRBV20-1, the J call TRBJ1-2, with D uncertain. The CDR3 is made up of 14 amino acids. V lost 3 bases and J lost 4, with 15 bases in between. Germline V lookup: CDR1 DFQATT, CDR2 SNEGSKA (reference sequence). The CDR3: CSASSPKQIYGYTF. Written as DNA, the CDR3 is TGCAGTGCTAGTTCACCTAAACAGATCTATGGCTACACCTTC.

CDR3 nucleotide sequence: TGCGCCAGCAGCTTGGCCAGTCGGCAGACCTTTGGTGGCTACACCTTC. This translates into CASSLASRQTFGGYTF. The chain uses TRBV5-1 and TRBJ1-2, with D uncertain. The germline V and J ends were trimmed by 0 bases and 7 bases, with 19 bases remaining between them. Germline assignment: CDR1 SGHRS and CDR2 YFSETQ. The CDR3 is 16 amino acids.

The gene calls are TRBV7-8 and TRBJ1-5; TRBD1 is a possible D gene (6 bases). V lost 6 bases to trimming and J lost 5 bases, with 17 bases between them. The CDR3 has 15 amino acids. Germline V gene lookup returns CDR1 SGHVS and CDR2 FQNEAQ. Written as DNA, the CDR3 is TGTGCCAGCAGTCAGGGTGTGGGGGCTGATCAGCCCCAGCATTTT. Its translation is CASSQGVGADQPQHF.

The V call is TRBV6-4, the J call TRBJ2-2; the match to TRBD1 covers 7 bases. V shed 7 bases, J shed 3 bases, and the junction held 2 bases outside the gene matches. Germline V gene lookup returns CDR1 MRHNA and CDR2 SNTAGT. The CDR3 is made up of 13 amino acids. The CDR3, as DNA: TGTGCCAGCAAAGACAGGGACACCGGGGAGCTGTTTTTT. Protein sequence: CASKDRDTGELFF.

The chain joins TRBV7-9 to TRBJ2-1; 15 bases fit TRBD2. The J segment lost 9 bases and the V segment lost 5 bases, leaving 8 bases of the junction unmatched. The CDR3 spans 16 residues. CDR1 is SEHNR, CDR2 FQNEAQ, per germline (reference sequence). This CDR3 is CASSPHGLAGGIEQFF. CDR3 nucleotides: TGTGCCAGCAGCCCACACGGACTAGCGGGGGGGATTGAGCAGTTCTTC.

The V and J genes are TRBV10-1 and TRBJ2-1, with D perhaps TRBD2 (7 bases). CDR3 length: 15 amino acids. Germline V gene sequence: CDR1 WNHNN, CDR2 SYGVQD (reference sequence). Between the trimmed V and J ends, which lost 3 bases and 5 bases, there was a span of 14 bases. The CDR3 here is CASSEARGGDNEQFF. The CDR3 nucleotides read TGCGCCAGCAGTGAAGCAAGGGGGGGGGACAATGAGCAGTTCTTC.

CDR3 DNA: TGTGCCAGTAGTTCTCCGGGAAGACCTGGAAACACCATATATTTT. Its translation is CASSSPGRPGNTIYF. This chain links TRBV19 with TRBJ1-3; D is unclear. The germline V gene encodes CDR1 LNHDA and CDR2 SQIVND (reference sequence). CDR3 length: 15 amino acids. The V end lost 5 bases, the J end lost 2 bases, and 13 bases lay between the germline ends. Using reference TRBV19 and TRBJ1-3 for the parts outside the CDR3, the full variable domain is DGGITQSPKYLFRKEGQNVTLSCEQNLNHDAMYWYRQDPGQGLRLIYYSQIVNDFQKGDIAEGYSVSREKKESFPLTVTSAQKNPTAFYLCASSSPGRPGNTIYFGEGSWLTVV.

This rearrangement joins TRBV29-1 to TRBJ2-1; D call uncertain. Germline-derived CDR1 and CDR2 are SQVTM and ANQGSEA. The CDR3 has 14 amino acids. V was cut by 7 bases and J by 0 bases, with 13 bases left in between. The CDR3 sequence: CSAQPVTSYNEQFF. The CDR3, as DNA: TGCAGCGCCCAACCAGTTACCTCCTACAATGAGCAGTTCTTC.

V gene TRBV2 combines with J gene TRBJ1-1, with 11 nucleotides matching TRBD1. Germline trimming cut 2 bases from V and 7 bases from J; bases unmatched to any gene: 6. The CDR3 has 15 amino acids. Germline V gives CDR1 SNHLY, CDR2 FYNNEI. CDR3 in DNA: TGTGCCAGCAGTGAATGGGTCGGGACAGGGGGTGAAGCTTTCTTT. This gives the protein CASSEWVGTGGEAFF.

V usage is TRBV2 and J usage is TRBJ1-2, with TRBD1 as a possible D gene (5 bases). Germline CDR1 and CDR2: SNHLY and FYNNEI. CDR3 length: 14 residues. Trimming took off 8 bases at V and 2 bases at J, with 15 bases between the two ends. CDR3 loop: CASDSAGLNYGYTF. Written as DNA, the CDR3 is TGTGCCAGCGACTCCGCGGGGCTCAACTATGGCTACACCTTC.

This sequence joins TRBV27 and TRBJ1-1, with a tentative D call TRBD1 (6 bases). V lost 6 bases, J lost 3 bases, and 11 bases lay in between. Germline assignment: CDR1 MNHEY and CDR2 SMNVEV (reference sequence). CDR3 length: 13 residues. The CDR3: CASRLGGHTEAFF. CDR3 DNA sequence: TGTGCCAGCAGGCTAGGGGGTCACACTGAAGCTTTCTTT.

This clone was detected a few times. This chain joins TRBV30 and TRBJ2-7; D call uncertain. Germline CDR1 reads GTSNPN; CDR2 reads SVGIG (reference sequence). The CDR3 is 13 amino acids. The V end was cut by 4 bases, the J end by 2 bases, with 12 bases between. Here the CDR3 DNA reads TGTGCCTGGAACTTCTTAAGGGCCTACGAGCAGTACGTC. It encodes CAWNFLRAYEQYV.

As for this clone: The sample has other DNA sequences that encode this CDR3 too. V is TRBV4-1 and J is TRBJ1-2, with 7 nucleotides matching TRBD1. The trim removed 0 bases at V and 2 bases at J, leaving 3 bases unmatched. CDR1 is MGHRA and CDR2 is YSYEKL in the germline V gene. The CDR3 is 15 residues long. The CDR3 spells CASSQEPTGNYGYTF. CDR3 in DNA: TGCGCCAGCAGCCAAGAGCCGACAGGGAACTATGGCTACACCTTC.

This rearrangement joins TRBV9 to TRBJ2-2, with TRBD1 matching over 7 bases. Germline V gene sequence: CDR1 SGDLS, CDR2 YYNGEE. The CDR3 runs to 19 residues. The ends lost 2 bases at V and 2 bases at J; junction bases unmatched: 15. DNA for the CDR3: TGTGCCAGCAGCGTTGGAATAGGGGTGAGAGGGGGCAACACCGGGGAGCTGTTTTTT. Its translation: CASSVGIGVRGGNTGELFF.